This is a list of T cell receptor beta chains from one sample in a study of T cells in Graves' hyperthyroidism and ophthalmopathy. TCRdb re-called the multiplex PCR reads through MiXCR, storing one row per CDR3 protein. This table has 300,000 or so distinct CDR3 sequences, around a sixth appearing once. The source material was blood. The receptors stem from a woman between 45 and 60 years old with Graves' hyperthyroidism. CDR3s include the opening cysteine and the closing phenylalanine or tryptophan. Fields, in order: clone size, D gene, V gene, J gene, CDR3 protein, CDR3 DNA. A D gene is named only where the DNA matches it firmly. The size of a clone is reported for some rows only, either as once, few or many, or as a class for expanded clones.

clone_size: NA; d_call: TRBD1; v_call: TRBV19; j_call: TRBJ1-2; cdr3_aa: CASSPNTGASHYGYTF; cdr3_nt: TGTGCCAGTAGTCCGAACACAGGGGCCTCACACTATGGCTACACCTTC
clone_size: NA; d_call: NA; v_call: TRBV20-1; j_call: TRBJ1-2; cdr3_aa: CSAPQGYGNYGYTF; cdr3_nt: TGCAGTGCTCCTCAGGGGTATGGAAACTATGGCTACACCTTC
clone_size: NA; d_call: NA; v_call: TRBV6-2/TRBV6-3; j_call: TRBJ2-5; cdr3_aa: CASIGGYETQYF; cdr3_nt: TGTGCCAGCATCGGGGGATACGAGACCCAGTACTTC
clone_size: many; d_call: NA; v_call: TRBV28; j_call: TRBJ2-1; cdr3_aa: CASGGTSYNEQFF; cdr3_nt: TGTGCCAGTGGAGGAACCTCCTACAATGAGCAGTTCTTC
clone_size: few; d_call: TRBD1; v_call: TRBV30; j_call: TRBJ1-4; cdr3_aa: CALAQGAESVFF; cdr3_nt: TGTGCCTTGGCCCAGGGGGCGGAATCGGTGTTTTTT
clone_size: NA; d_call: NA; v_call: TRBV5-1; j_call: TRBJ1-2; cdr3_aa: CASSLAGEGSYGYTF; cdr3_nt: TGCGCCAGCAGCTTGGCCGGTGAGGGGTCTTATGGCTACACCTTC
clone_size: NA; d_call: NA; v_call: TRBV28; j_call: TRBJ1-4; cdr3_aa: CASSSSSRAVNEKLFF; cdr3_nt: TGTGCCAGCAGTTCTTCCTCCCGGGCAGTTAATGAAAAACTGTTTTTT
clone_size: many; d_call: TRBD1; v_call: TRBV11-1; j_call: TRBJ2-7; cdr3_aa: CASSEPGQGFEQYF; cdr3_nt: TGTGCCAGCAGCGAACCGGGACAGGGGTTCGAGCAGTACTTC
clone_size: NA; d_call: NA; v_call: TRBV27; j_call: TRBJ1-1; cdr3_aa: CASSLGPPTEAFF; cdr3_nt: TGTGCCAGCAGTTTAGGGCCCCCCACTGAAGCTTTCTTT
clone_size: many; d_call: TRBD2; v_call: TRBV2; j_call: TRBJ2-1; cdr3_aa: CASSDPMAGGPLYNEQFF; cdr3_nt: TGTGCCAGCAGTGACCCCATGGCGGGAGGGCCTTTATACAATGAGCAGTTCTTC
clone_size: NA; d_call: TRBD2; v_call: TRBV19; j_call: TRBJ2-4; cdr3_aa: CASRLTSGFGKNIQYF; cdr3_nt: TGTGCCAGCAGACTGACTAGCGGGTTCGGCAAAAACATTCAGTACTTC
clone_size: once; d_call: TRBD1; v_call: TRBV5-6; j_call: TRBJ1-1; cdr3_aa: CASSSDRLNMNTEAFF; cdr3_nt: TGTGCCAGCAGCTCGGACAGGTTAAACATGAACACTGAAGCTTTCTTT
clone_size: NA; d_call: NA; v_call: TRBV7-2; j_call: TRBJ2-2; cdr3_aa: CASRRNKATGELFF; cdr3_nt: TGTGCCAGCAGGCGAAACAAGGCGACCGGGGAGCTGTTTTTT
clone_size: NA; d_call: NA; v_call: TRBV4-1; j_call: TRBJ1-2; cdr3_aa: CASSPARDGYFGYTF; cdr3_nt: TGCGCCAGCAGCCCCGCGAGGGACGGATACTTTGGCTACACCTTC
clone_size: few; d_call: TRBD1; v_call: TRBV30; j_call: TRBJ1-2; cdr3_aa: CAWSRTGGDYGYTF; cdr3_nt: TGTGCCTGGAGCCGGACAGGGGGTGACTATGGCTACACCTTC